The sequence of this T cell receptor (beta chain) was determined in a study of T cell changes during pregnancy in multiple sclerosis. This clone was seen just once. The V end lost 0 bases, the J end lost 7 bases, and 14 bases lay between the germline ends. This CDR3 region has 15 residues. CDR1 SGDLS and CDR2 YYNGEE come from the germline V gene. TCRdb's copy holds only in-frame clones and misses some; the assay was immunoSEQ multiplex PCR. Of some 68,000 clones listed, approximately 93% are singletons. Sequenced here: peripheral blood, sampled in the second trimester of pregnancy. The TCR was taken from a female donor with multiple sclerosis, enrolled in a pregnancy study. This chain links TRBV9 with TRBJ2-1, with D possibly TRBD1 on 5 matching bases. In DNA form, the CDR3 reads TGTGCCAGCAGCGTAGAGGGGCGCGGTTATAATGAGCAGTTCTTC. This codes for CASSVEGRGYNEQFF.